This TCR beta chain was obtained from a study of blood T cell repertoires in COVID-19. J gave up 1 base and V 8 bases, and 14 bases lay outside the gene matches. Germline V gives CDR1 SGHAT, CDR2 FQNNGV. The CDR3 consists of 19 residues. Authors' processing steps: Amplification of reference gene primers was used by the study to estimate nucleated cell counts. Profiled with immunoSEQ multiplex PCR; TCRdb holds only in-frame clones, not every one. For V, J and clone size, that table is used; D and trimming come from the DNA. The data show around 180,000 clones, roughly three quarters seen once. The TCR sequence derives from a woman aged 80 or older with COVID-19, enrolled during active disease. The J gene is TRBJ2-6, the V gene TRBV11-2, with 10 bases identical to TRBD1. The sequenced material came from peripheral blood. CDR3 sequence reads: CASGDRGNFFLSGANVLTF. The CDR3 coding sequence is TGTGCCAGCGGGGACAGGGGAAATTTCTTTCTTTCTGGGGCCAACGTCCTGACTTTC.